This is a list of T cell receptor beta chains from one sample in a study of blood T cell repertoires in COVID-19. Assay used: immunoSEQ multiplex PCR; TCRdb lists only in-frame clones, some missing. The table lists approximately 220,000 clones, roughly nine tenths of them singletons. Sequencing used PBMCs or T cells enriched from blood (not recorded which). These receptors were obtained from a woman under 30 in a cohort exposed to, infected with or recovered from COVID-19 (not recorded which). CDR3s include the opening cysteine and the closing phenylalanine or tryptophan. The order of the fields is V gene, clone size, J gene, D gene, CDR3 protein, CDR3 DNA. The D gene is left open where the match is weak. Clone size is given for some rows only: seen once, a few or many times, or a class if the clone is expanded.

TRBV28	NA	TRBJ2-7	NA	CASSLPGVRPYEQYF	TGTGCCAGCAGCCTCCCGGGGGTACGCCCCTACGAGCAGTACTTC
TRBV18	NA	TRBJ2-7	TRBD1	CASSPGQDYEQYF	TGTGCCAGCTCGCCGGGACAGGACTACGAGCAGTACTTC
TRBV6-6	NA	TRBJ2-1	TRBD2	CASSSGGTAYNEQFF	TGTGCCAGCAGCAGCGGGGGGACCGCATACAATGAGCAGTTCTTC
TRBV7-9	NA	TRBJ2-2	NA	CASSLTGFGELFF	TGTGCCAGCAGCTTAACAGGGTTCGGGGAGCTGTTTTTT
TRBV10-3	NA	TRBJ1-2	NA	CAISESSRARYGYTF	TGTGCCATCAGTGAGTCGAGCAGGGCACGCTATGGCTACACCTTC
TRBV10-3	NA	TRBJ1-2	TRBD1	CAISESVLRQGEANYGYTF	TGTGCCATCAGTGAGTCTGTTTTGCGGCAGGGGGAAGCTAACTATGGCTACACCTTC
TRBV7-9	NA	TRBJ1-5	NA	CASSKGLVNQPQHF	TGTGCCAGCAGCAAAGGGCTAGTCAATCAGCCCCAGCATTTT
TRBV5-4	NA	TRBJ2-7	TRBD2	CASSAEHSGVEYEQYF	TGTGCCAGCAGCGCCGAACATAGCGGGGTTGAGTACGAGCAGTACTTC
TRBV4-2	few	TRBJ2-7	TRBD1	CASSQITGGEQYF	TGTGCCAGCAGCCAAATAACAGGGGGCGAGCAGTACTTC
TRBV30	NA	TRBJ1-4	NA	CAWSVGTIMTEKLFF	TGTGCCTGGAGTGTAGGGACTATTATGACAGAAAAACTGTTTTTT
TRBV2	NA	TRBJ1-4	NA	CASSEQGLDEKLFF	TGTGCCAGCAGTGAACAGGGGCTGGATGAAAAACTGTTTTTT
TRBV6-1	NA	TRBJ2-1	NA	CASSESQVGEQFF	TGTGCCAGCAGTGAAAGTCAAGTCGGTGAGCAGTTCTTC
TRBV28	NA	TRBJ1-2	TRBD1	CATAVGTGFFGYYGYTF	TGTGCCACCGCTGTGGGGACAGGATTTTTTGGGTACTATGGCTACACCTTC
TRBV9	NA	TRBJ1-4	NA	CASSGREANEKLFF	TGTGCCAGCAGCGGTAGGGAGGCTAATGAAAAACTGTTTTTT
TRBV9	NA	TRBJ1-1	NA	CASSVRGNTEAFF	TGTGCCAGCAGCGTACGAGGAAACACTGAAGCTTTCTTT
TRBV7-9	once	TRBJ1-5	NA	CASSQGGHNQPQHF	TGTGCCAGCAGCCAAGGGGGACACAATCAGCCCCAGCATTTT
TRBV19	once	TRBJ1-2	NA	CASKKGNDYGYTF	TGTGCCAGTAAGAAGGGGAACGACTATGGCTACACCTTC
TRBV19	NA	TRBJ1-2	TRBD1	CASSIGQGAYGYTF	TGTGCCAGTAGTATTGGACAGGGGGCCTATGGCTACACCTTC
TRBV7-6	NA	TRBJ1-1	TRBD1	CASSFPGQDAEAFF	TGTGCCAGCAGCTTTCCCGGACAGGACGCTGAAGCTTTCTTT
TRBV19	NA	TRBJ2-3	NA	CASSDRYLSTDTQYF	TGTGCCAGTAGTGACAGGTACCTTAGCACAGATACGCAGTATTTT
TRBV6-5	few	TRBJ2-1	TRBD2	CASSRGRWNEQFF	TGTGCCAGCAGCCGCGGGAGGTGGAATGAGCAGTTCTTC
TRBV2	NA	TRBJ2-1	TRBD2	CASRPPTPGLAAGDEQFF	TGTGCCAGCAGGCCACCCACTCCGGGGCTAGCGGCCGGGGATGAGCAGTTCTTC
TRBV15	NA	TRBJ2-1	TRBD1	CATSSEGAKEFF	TGTGCCACCAGTTCAGAGGGGGCGAAGGAGTTCTTC
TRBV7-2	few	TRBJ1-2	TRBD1	CASSPGGF	TGTGCCAGCAGCCCAGGGGGCTTC
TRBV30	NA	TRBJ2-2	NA	CAELRPNTGELFF	TGTGCCGAACTACGACCGAACACCGGGGAGCTGTTTTTT
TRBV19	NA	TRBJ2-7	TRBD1	CASSIVGQGNYEQYF	TGTGCCAGTAGTATTGTGGGACAGGGGAACTACGAGCAGTACTTC
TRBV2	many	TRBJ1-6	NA	CASRAPGGSYNSPLHF	TGTGCCAGCAGGGCCCCGGGGGGCTCCTATAATTCACCCCTCCACTTT
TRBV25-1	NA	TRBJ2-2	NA	CASSETVANTGELFF	TGTGCCAGCAGTGAGACAGTCGCGAACACCGGGGAGCTGTTTTTT
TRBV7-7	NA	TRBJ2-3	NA	CASSSTPGGTDTQYF	TGTGCTAGCAGCTCAACCCCGGGGGGCACAGATACGCAGTATTTT
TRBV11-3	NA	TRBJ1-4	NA	CASSSLAPSGRNEKLFF	TGTGCCAGCAGCTCCCTTGCCCCCAGCGGCCGTAATGAAAAACTGTTTTTT
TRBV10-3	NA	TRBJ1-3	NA	CAISDSPGGGDSINTIYF	TGTGCCATCAGTGACTCCCCCGGGGGAGGGGATTCAATAAACACCATATATTTT
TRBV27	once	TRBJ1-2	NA	CASSFRQGGGYTF	TGTGCCAGCAGTTTCAGGCAGGGTGGCGGCTACACCTTC
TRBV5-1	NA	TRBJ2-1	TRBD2	CASSFLAGVSYNEQFF	TGCGCCAGCAGCTTCTTAGCGGGAGTGTCCTACAATGAGCAGTTCTTC
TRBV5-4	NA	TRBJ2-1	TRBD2	CDFYRGGGFDNEQFF	TGTGATTTCTATAGGGGCGGGGGGTTTGACAATGAGCAGTTCTTC
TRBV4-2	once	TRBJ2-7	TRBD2	CASSSPSGAYEQYF	TGTGCCAGCAGCTCCCCTAGCGGGGCGTACGAGCAGTACTTC
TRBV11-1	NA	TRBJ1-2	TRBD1	CASSLHRGYGYTF	TGTGCCAGCAGCTTACACAGGGGCTATGGCTACACCTTC
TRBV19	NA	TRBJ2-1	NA	CASRAPGSRYNEQFF	TGTGCCAGTCGCGCCCCAGGCAGCCGCTACAATGAGCAGTTCTTC
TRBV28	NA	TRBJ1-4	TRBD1	CASSGGTANEKLFF	TGTGCCAGCAGTGGGGGGACAGCTAATGAAAAACTGTTTTTT
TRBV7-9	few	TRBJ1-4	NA	CASRRVGGNEKLFF	TGTGCCAGCAGACGAGTAGGGGGAAATGAAAAACTGTTTTTT
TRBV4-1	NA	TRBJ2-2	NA	CASSLGTVNTGELFF	TGCGCCAGCAGCCTCGGGACTGTGAACACCGGGGAGCTGTTTTTT
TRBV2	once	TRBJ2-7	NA	CASSHEKGLYEQYF	TGTGCCAGCAGCCACGAAAAGGGACTCTACGAGCAGTACTTC
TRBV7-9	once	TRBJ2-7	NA	CASSPAPRSYEQYF	TGTGCCAGCAGCCCAGCCCCGCGGTCCTACGAGCAGTACTTC
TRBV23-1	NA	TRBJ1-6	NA	CASSPPRKDSPAPLHF	TGCGCCAGCAGTCCTCCACGGAAGGACAGCCCGGCGCCCCTCCACTTT